In this sample, the clone carrying this T cell receptor beta chain turned up many times. Its antigen is unknown. Primed by a sample-barcoded 5' primer and a J-beta primer mix, a second PCR proceeded for 7 to 11 cycles. TCRdb called the 5' RACE reads again in MiXCR, with one record for every CDR3 protein. The profile shows 700,000 to 1,000,000 distinct CDR3 sequences, around 43% of them singletons. The V and J ends lost 6 bases and 1 base respectively, with 12 bases between them. The CDR3 length is 14 residues. Per germline, CDR1 MNHEY and CDR2 SVGAGI. This sample was included in a study of blood T cells in healthy people across ages. Findings and caveats of the study: Across the age range, TCR beta diversity per million T cells fell in a roughly linear way.

Samples each yielded at least 5 micrograms of total RNA. The chain carries TRBV6-5 and TRBJ2-5, with D perhaps matching TRBD1 (6 bases). Source material: blood. This receptor was identified in a man aged 60 to 69 in good health. Here the CDR3 DNA reads TGTGCCAGCAGACAGACAGGACCCCAAGAGACCCAGTACTTC. Its translation: CASRQTGPQETQYF.